This TCR beta chain came from a study of beta chain features in type 1 diabetes. Study-wide background: No age, gender or cell yield differences were seen between patients and healthy donors. Broader study findings: Shorter templates might be favored by PCR, and equally so in patients and in controls. Among all four CD4+ subsets, Type 1 diabetes patients had TCRB CDR3s that were moderately but significantly shorter.

Each of the CD4+ naive, central memory, regulatory and stem cell-like memory populations was sorted via CD45RO/CCR7/CD25/CD127/CD95/CD27. The CDR3 extends over 13 amino acids. V was trimmed by 4 bases and J by 5 bases, leaving 12 bases between them. CDR1 is SEHNR, CDR2 FQNEAQ, per germline (reference sequence). Every isolated RNA sample was fully reverse transcribed, so sequencing captured expressed TCRB transcripts. Clones were read by immunoSEQ multiplex PCR, and TCRdb kept only the in-frame ones, dropping some. The table lists 130,000 to 150,000 clones, 40% to 55% of them singletons. As for this clone: Its antigen is currently unknown.

The chain recombines TRBV7-9 with TRBJ2-7; the D gene is possibly TRBD1 (6 bases). Sequencing used Tregs from blood. The sequence was collected from a young man in good health. CDR3 coding DNA: TGTGCCAGCAGCTGGGACATTTCCCACGAGCAGTACTTC. Translating it yields CASSWDISHEQYF.